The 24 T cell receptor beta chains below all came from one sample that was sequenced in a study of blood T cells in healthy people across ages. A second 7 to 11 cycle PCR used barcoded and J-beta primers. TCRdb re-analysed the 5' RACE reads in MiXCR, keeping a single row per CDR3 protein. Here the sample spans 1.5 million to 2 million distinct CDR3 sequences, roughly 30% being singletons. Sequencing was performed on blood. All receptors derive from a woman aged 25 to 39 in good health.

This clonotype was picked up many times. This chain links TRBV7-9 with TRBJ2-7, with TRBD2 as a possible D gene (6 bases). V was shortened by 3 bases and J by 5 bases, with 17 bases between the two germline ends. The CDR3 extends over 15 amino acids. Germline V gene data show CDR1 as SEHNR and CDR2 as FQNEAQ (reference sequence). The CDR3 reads CASSFTAGPHHEQYF. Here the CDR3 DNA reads TGTGCCAGCAGCTTTACCGCGGGACCCCACCACGAGCAGTACTTC.

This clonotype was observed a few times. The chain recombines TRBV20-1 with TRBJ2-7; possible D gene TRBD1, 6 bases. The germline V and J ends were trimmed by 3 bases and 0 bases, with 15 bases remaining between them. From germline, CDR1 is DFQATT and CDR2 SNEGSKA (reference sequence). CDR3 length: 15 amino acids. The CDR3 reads CSARGVQGSSYEQYF. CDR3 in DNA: TGCAGTGCTAGGGGGGTCCAGGGGAGCTCCTACGAGCAGTACTTC.

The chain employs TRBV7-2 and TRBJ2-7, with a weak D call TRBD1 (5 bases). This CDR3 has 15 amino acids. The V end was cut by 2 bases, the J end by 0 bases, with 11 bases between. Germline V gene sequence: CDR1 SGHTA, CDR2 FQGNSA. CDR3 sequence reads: CASSLTGGDSYEQYF. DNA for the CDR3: TGTGCCAGCAGCTTAACAGGCGGAGACTCCTACGAGCAGTACTTC.

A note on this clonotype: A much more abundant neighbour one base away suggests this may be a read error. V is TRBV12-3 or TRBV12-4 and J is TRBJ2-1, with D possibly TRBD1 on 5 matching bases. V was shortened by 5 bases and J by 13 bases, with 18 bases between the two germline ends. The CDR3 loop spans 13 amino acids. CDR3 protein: CASSTRDPETQFF. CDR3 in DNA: TGTGCCAGCAGTACCAGGGATCCGGAGACCCAGTTCTTC.

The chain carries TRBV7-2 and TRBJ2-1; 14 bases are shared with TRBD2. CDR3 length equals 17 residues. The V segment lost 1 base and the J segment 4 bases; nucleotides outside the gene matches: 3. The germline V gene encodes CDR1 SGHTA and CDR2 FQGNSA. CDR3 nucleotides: TGTGCCAGCAGCTTAGGAGGGACTAGCGGGGGATACAATGAGCAGTTCTTC. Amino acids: CASSLGGTSGGYNEQFF. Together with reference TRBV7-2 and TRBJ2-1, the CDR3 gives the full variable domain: GAGVSQSPSNKVTEKGKDVELRCDPISGHTALYWYRQSLGQGLEFLIYFQGNSAPDKSGLPSDRFSAERTGGSVSTLTIQRTQQEDSAVYLCASSLGGTSGGYNEQFFGPGTRLTVL.

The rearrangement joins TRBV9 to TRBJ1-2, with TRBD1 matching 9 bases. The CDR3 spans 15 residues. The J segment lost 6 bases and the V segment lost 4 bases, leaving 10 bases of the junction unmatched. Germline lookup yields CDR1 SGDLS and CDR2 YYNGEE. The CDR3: CASSSRRGQGNGYTF. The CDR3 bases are TGTGCCAGCAGCTCGAGAAGGGGACAGGGTAATGGCTACACCTTC.

The CDR3 bases are TGTGCCAGCAGCGCCCTAGCGGGGGGGAGCACAGATACGCAGTATTTT. Translated, it gives CASSALAGGSTDTQYF. J is TRBJ2-3 and V is TRBV9, with 12 bases lining up with TRBD2. V gave up 3 bases and J gave up 0 bases; unmatched junction bases: 2. Per germline, CDR1 SGDLS and CDR2 YYNGEE. The CDR3 has 16 residues.

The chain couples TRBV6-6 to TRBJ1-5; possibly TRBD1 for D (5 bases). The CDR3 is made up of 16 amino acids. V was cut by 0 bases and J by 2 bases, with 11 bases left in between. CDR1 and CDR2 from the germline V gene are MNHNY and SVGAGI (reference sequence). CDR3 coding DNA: TGTGCCAGCAGTTACTCAGGAGGGGAGGGCAATCAGCCCCAGCATTTT. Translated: CASSYSGGEGNQPQHF.

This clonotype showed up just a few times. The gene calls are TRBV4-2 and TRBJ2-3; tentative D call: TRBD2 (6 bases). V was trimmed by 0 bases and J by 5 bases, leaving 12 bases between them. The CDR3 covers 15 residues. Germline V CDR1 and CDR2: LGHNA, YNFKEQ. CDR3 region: CASSQDRGAGDTQYF. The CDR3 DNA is TGTGCCAGCAGCCAAGATCGCGGGGCGGGAGATACGCAGTATTTT.

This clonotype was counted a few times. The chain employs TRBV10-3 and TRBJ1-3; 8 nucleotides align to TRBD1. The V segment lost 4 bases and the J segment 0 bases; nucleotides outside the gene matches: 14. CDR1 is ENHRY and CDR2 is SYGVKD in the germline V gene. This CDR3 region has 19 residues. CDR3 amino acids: CAISAIDRGPKSSGNTIYF. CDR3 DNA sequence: TGTGCCATCAGTGCTATCGACAGGGGCCCCAAGAGCTCTGGAAACACCATATATTTT.

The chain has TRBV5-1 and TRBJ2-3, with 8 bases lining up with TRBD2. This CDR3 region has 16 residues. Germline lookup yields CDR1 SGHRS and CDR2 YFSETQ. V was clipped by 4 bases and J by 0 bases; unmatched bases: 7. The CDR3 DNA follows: TGCGCCAGCAGCCTGGGACTAGGGGATAGCACAGATACGCAGTATTTT. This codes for CASSLGLGDSTDTQYF.

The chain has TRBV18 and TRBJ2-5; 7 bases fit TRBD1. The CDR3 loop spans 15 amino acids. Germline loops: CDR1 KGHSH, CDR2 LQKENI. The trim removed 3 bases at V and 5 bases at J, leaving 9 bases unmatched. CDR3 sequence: CASSPDRTGAETQYF. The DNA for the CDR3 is TGTGCCAGCTCACCTGATCGGACAGGAGCGGAGACCCAGTACTTC.

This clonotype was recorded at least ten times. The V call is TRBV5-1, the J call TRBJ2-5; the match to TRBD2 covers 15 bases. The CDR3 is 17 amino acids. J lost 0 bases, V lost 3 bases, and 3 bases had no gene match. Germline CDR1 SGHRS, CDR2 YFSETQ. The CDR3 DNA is TGCGCCAGCAGCTGGGGGACTAGCGGGAGGTACCAAGAGACCCAGTACTTC. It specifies CASSWGTSGRYQETQYF.

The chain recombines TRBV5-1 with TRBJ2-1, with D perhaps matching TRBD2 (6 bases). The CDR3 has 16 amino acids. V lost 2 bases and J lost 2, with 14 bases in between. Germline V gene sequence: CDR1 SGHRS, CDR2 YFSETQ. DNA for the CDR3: TGCGCCAGCAGCTTCCTCACGGGAGCGGCCTACAATGAGCAGTTCTTC. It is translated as CASSFLTGAAYNEQFF.

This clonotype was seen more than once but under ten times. DNA for the CDR3: TGTGCCAGCGCCCCGATGACAGATACGCAGTATTTT. Its protein product is CASAPMTDTQYF. V is TRBV9 and J is TRBJ2-3, with D unclear. In germline, CDR1 is SGDLS, CDR2 YYNGEE. The CDR3 has 12 amino acids. V dropped 7 bases and J dropped 3 bases, with 9 bases sitting between them.

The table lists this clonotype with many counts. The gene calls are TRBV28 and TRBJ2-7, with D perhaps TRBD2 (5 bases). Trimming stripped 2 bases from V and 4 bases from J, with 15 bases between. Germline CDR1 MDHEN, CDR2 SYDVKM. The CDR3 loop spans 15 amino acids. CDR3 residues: CASSLLREVIYEQYF. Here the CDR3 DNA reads TGTGCCAGCAGTTTACTCCGGGAAGTTATATACGAGCAGTACTTC.

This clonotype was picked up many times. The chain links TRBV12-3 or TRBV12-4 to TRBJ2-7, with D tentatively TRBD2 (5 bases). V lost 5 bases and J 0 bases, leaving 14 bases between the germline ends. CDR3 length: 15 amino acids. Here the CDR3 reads CASSPQVASSYEQYF. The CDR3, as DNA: TGTGCCAGCAGTCCCCAGGTAGCGAGCTCCTACGAGCAGTACTTC.

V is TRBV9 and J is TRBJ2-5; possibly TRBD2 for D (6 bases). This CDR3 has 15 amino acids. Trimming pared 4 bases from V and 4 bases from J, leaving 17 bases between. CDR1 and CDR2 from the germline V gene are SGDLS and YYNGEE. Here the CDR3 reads CASSLEGGAAETQYF. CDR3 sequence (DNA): TGTGCCAGCAGCCTCGAAGGAGGGGCAGCAGAGACCCAGTACTTC. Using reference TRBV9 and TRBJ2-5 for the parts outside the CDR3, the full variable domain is DSGVTQTPKHLITATGQRVTLRCSPRSGDLSVYWYQQSLDQGLQFLIQYYNGEERAKGNILERFSAQQFPDLHSELNLSSLELGDSALYFCASSLEGGAAETQYFGPGTRLLVL.

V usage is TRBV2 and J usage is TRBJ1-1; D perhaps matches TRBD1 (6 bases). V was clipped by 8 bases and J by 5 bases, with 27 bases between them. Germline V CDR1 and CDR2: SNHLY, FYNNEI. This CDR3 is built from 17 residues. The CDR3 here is CASVGGFGTTEGTEAFF. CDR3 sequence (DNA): TGTGCCAGCGTAGGAGGATTCGGGACAACGGAGGGTACTGAAGCTTTCTTT.

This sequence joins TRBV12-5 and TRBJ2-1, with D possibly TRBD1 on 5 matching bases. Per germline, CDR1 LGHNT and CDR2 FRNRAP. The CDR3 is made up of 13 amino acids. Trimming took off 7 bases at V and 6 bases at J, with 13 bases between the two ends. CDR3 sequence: CASEGLVGNEQFF. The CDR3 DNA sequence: TGTGCTAGTGAGGGGCTAGTCGGCAATGAGCAGTTCTTC.

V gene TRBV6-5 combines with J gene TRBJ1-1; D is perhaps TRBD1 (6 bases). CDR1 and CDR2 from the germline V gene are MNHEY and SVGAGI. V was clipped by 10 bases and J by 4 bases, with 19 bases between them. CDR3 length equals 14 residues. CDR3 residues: CATRGQGISTEAFF. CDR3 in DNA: TGTGCCACGCGGGGGCAAGGGATAAGCACTGAAGCTTTCTTT.

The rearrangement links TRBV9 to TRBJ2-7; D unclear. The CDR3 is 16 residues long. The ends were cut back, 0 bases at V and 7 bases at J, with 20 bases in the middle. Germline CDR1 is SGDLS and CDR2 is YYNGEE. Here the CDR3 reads CASSVARRPLYNEQYF. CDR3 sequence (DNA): TGTGCCAGCAGCGTAGCTAGGAGACCACTGTACAATGAGCAGTACTTC.

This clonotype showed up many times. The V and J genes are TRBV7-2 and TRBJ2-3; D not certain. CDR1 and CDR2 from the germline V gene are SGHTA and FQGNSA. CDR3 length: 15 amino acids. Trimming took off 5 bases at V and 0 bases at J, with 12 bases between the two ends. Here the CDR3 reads CASSPHQPSTDTQYF. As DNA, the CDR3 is TGTGCCAGCAGCCCACACCAGCCTAGCACAGATACGCAGTATTTT.

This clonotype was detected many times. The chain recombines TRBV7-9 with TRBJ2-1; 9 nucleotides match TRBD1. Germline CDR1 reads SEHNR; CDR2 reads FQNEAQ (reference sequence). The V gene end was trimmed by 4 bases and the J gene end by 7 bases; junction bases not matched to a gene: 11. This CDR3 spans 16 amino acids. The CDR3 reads CASSSDRGIILNEQFF. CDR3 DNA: TGTGCCAGCAGCTCGGACAGGGGAATAATACTAAATGAGCAGTTCTTC.